This T cell receptor (beta chain) was profiled in a study of blood T cell repertoires in COVID-19. Participants came from 24 US areas, aged about 18 to 100 years. The germline V gene has CDR1 MNHEY and CDR2 SVGAGI. J gave up 1 base and V 6 bases, and 8 bases lay outside the gene matches. The CDR3 is 15 residues long. Per the study methods: From reference gene primer amplification, estimates of nucleated cell counts were derived. Sequenced by immunoSEQ multiplex PCR; TCRdb stores in-frame clones only, minus some. V and J calls and clone size are those listed in that table; D and trimming were worked out from the DNA. This table has a few hundred thousand clones, around 87% appearing once.

Source material: PBMCs or T cells enriched from blood (not recorded which). The V and J genes are TRBV6-5 and TRBJ1-1; 7 positions agree with TRBD1. The receptor was isolated from a man under 40 who had recovered from COVID-19. The chain's CDR3 is CASSAPRTGNTEAFF. The DNA for the CDR3 is TGTGCCAGCAGCGCCCCCCGGACAGGGAACACTGAAGCTTTCTTT.